The source of this TCR beta chain is a study of cytomegalovirus exposure and HLA in healthy donors. The PCR made use of 60 Vbeta and 13 Jbeta primers. Produced via immunoSEQ multiplex PCR; TCRdb's table is partial and in-frame only. The sample shows 40,000 to 55,000 clones, 55% to 75% of them seen only once. The source is a woman under 40 in good health and CMV-seronegative. Sequencing used PBMCs.

CDR3 sequence (DNA): TGTGCCAGCAGCCAAGATTATCGGGTGGACAGGGTGGAATACACCATATATTTT. The encoded protein is CASSQDYRVDRVEYTIYF. The genes are TRBV4-2 and TRBJ1-3; 8 nucleotides align to TRBD1. Germline trimming cut 0 bases from V and 8 bases from J; bases unmatched to any gene: 15. The CDR3 extends over 18 amino acids. Germline loops: CDR1 LGHNA, CDR2 YNFKEQ.